The present T cell receptor (beta chain) was sequenced within a study of blood T cell repertoires in COVID-19. Study-wide background: Donors in the United States, Italy and Spain gave samples during acute or convalescent COVID-19. T cells, B-cell-depleted T cells, or PBMCs provided the cDNA or gDNA that served as material.

CDR1 and CDR2 from the germline V gene are SGDLS and YYNGEE. The CDR3 extends over 16 amino acids. The V and J ends lost 1 base and 8 bases, in that order; junction bases with no gene match: 3. Original processing methods: Using reference gene primer amplification, nucleated cell counts were estimated. Profiled with immunoSEQ multiplex PCR; TCRdb holds only in-frame clones, not every one. D and trimming come from the DNA, and the V and J calls and clone size come from that table. The sample contains about 75,000 clones, roughly 88% of which appear only once. The source is a human donor in a cohort sampled during active COVID-19. Sequenced material: peripheral blood. V usage is TRBV9 and J usage is TRBJ2-1; 16 bases are shared with TRBD2. The CDR3 DNA reads TGTGCCAGCAGCGTACAAGGGACTAGCGGGAGGGATGAGCAGTTCTTC. Translating it yields CASSVQGTSGRDEQFF.